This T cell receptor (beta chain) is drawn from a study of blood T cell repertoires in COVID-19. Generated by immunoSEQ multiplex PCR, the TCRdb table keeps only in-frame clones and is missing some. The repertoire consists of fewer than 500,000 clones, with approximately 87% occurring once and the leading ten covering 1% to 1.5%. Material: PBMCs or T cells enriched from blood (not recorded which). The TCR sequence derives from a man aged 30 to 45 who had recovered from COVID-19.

The DNA for the CDR3 is TGTGCCAGCAGCGTAACAGACTATGGCTACACCTTC. It yields the protein CASSVTDYGYTF. The chain links TRBV9 to TRBJ1-2; no clear D. Trimming shortened V by 1 base and J by 3 bases, and 4 bases separated the two germline ends. Germline assignment: CDR1 SGDLS and CDR2 YYNGEE. CDR3 size: 12 residues.